In its sample, the clone carrying this T cell receptor (beta chain) was seen once. No antigen is known for it. The record originates from a study of cytomegalovirus exposure and HLA in healthy donors. Findings and caveats of the study: In a later analysis, a missense DCLRE1C variant was linked to TCR beta V- and J-gene trimming.

PCR employed 60 Vbeta and 13 Jbeta primers. Repertoires were generated with immunoSEQ multiplex PCR, while TCRdb's copy carries only in-frame clones and drops some. This table holds about 160,000 clones, 80% to 90% found once. V lost 3 bases and J 3 bases, leaving 15 bases between the germline ends. In germline, CDR1 is SGHAT, CDR2 FQNNGV. There are 17 residues in the CDR3. This sequence joins TRBV11-2 and TRBJ1-6; TRBD1 might be the D (6 bases). This receptor was taken from a young woman in good health and CMV-seronegative. Material: PBMCs. The CDR3 spells CASSFYSDSNYNSPLHF. The CDR3 bases are TGTGCCAGCAGCTTTTATTCGGACAGCAACTATAATTCACCCCTCCACTTT.